The 27 T cell receptor beta chains below were found in one sample sequenced in a study of shared clonotypes between healthy human individuals (dated by TCRdb to 2020 to 2021). For the CD8 naive samples, CD45RO-negative cells were positively selected for CCR7, yielding a CD45RA+CCR7+ population from which TemRA cells were excluded. The library was generated by the immunoSEQ multiplex PCR assay. What TCRdb holds here is the immuneACCESS table cut down to in-frame rearrangements. Part of the clones is not present; checked against another copy, under half of the missing clones reflect an unresolved V gene, and the others are unexplained. This sample holds under 1 million clones; over 90% were observed only once. Less than 25% of the sample belongs to the ten largest clones. The sequenced sample consisted of naive CD8+ T cells sorted from blood. The cell subset or site label, read with the paper, signifies: CD45RA+CCR7+. The receptor set was obtained from a man in his thirties or forties in good health.

The rearrangement joins TRBV10-3 to TRBJ1-1, with TRBD1 as a possible D gene (5 bases). Germline CDR1 is ENHRY and CDR2 is SYGVKD. Trimming cost V 6 bases and J 3 bases, with 11 bases left between them. The length of the CDR3 is 13 residues. CDR3 protein: CAIRQAGDTEAFF. The DNA of the CDR3 is TGTGCCATCAGACAGGCGGGGGACACTGAAGCTTTCTTT.

This rearrangement joins TRBV9 to TRBJ2-1; 8 bases line up with TRBD2. V lost 0 bases and J lost 7; bases outside the gene matches: 3. Germline V gives CDR1 SGDLS, CDR2 YYNGEE. This CDR3 region has 14 residues. In DNA form, the CDR3 reads TGTGCCAGCAGCGTAGGACTAGCGAAAAATGAGCAGTTCTTC. This codes for CASSVGLAKNEQFF.

The V and J genes are TRBV19 and TRBJ2-1, with D perhaps matching TRBD2 (6 bases). This CDR3 comprises 15 residues. Germline CDR1 reads LNHDA; CDR2 reads SQIVND (reference sequence). The V end lost 7 bases, the J end lost 0 bases, and 13 bases lay between the germline ends. In nucleotides, the CDR3 is TGTGCCAGTACGGAGGCGGGAAGCTCCTACAATGAGCAGTTCTTC. Translation: CASTEAGSSYNEQFF.

The J gene is TRBJ1-3, the V gene TRBV7-9; D unclear. CDR1 and CDR2 from the germline V gene are SEHNR and FQNEAQ (reference sequence). V lost 4 bases and J lost 2, with 9 bases in between. This CDR3 is built from 14 residues. The CDR3 is CASSSPFTGNTIYF. The CDR3 DNA reads as TGTGCCAGCAGCTCTCCCTTCACTGGAAACACCATATATTTT.

V is TRBV7-9 and J is TRBJ2-1; unclear D gene. This CDR3 contains 13 residues. The V end lost 0 bases, the J end lost 9 bases, and 9 bases lay between the germline ends. CDR1 and CDR2 (germline): SEHNR, FQNEAQ (reference sequence). CDR3 region: CASSLALAGEQFF. In DNA form, the CDR3 reads TGTGCCAGCAGCTTAGCGCTCGCTGGTGAGCAGTTCTTC.

This clone was seen ten or more times. CDR3 sequence reads: CASNSIRYEQYF. The CDR3 region has the DNA TGTGCCAGCAATTCAATCCGCTACGAGCAGTACTTC. The genes are TRBV28 and TRBJ2-7; D is ambiguous. The CDR3 covers 12 residues. Germline assignment: CDR1 MDHEN and CDR2 SYDVKM. Trimming took 7 bases from V and 3 from J, leaving 10 bases between them. Variable domain in full (rest from reference TRBV28 and TRBJ2-7): DVKVTQSSRYLVKRTGEKVFLECVQDMDHENMFWYRQDPGLGLRLIYFSYDVKMKEKGDIPEGYSVSREKKERFSLILESASTNQTSMYLCASNSIRYEQYFGPGTRLTVT.

V usage is TRBV7-3 and J usage is TRBJ2-3; D unresolved. This CDR3 has 14 residues. Deletions cut 3 bases from V and 2 bases from J, with 9 bases between. Germline V CDR1 and CDR2: SGHTA, FQGTGA. CDR3 residues: CASSFWSLTDTQYF. In nucleotides, the CDR3 is TGTGCCAGCAGCTTTTGGAGCCTCACAGATACGCAGTATTTT.

The rearrangement joins TRBV29-1 to TRBJ2-2, with D perhaps assigned TRBD1 or TRBD2 (6 bases each). Trimming pared 0 bases from V and 1 base from J, leaving 9 bases between. CDR3 length equals 15 residues. Germline-derived CDR1 and CDR2 are SQVTM and ANQGSEA. CDR3 nucleotide sequence: TGCAGCGTTGAAGAACAGGGACTGAACACCGGGGAGCTGTTTTTT. It encodes CSVEEQGLNTGELFF.

V gene TRBV16 combines with J gene TRBJ2-2; D unresolved. The ends were cut back, 4 bases at V and 3 bases at J, with 12 bases in the middle. Germline-derived CDR1 and CDR2 are KGHSY and FQNENV. The CDR3 covers 15 residues. The CDR3 coding sequence is TGTGCCAGCAGCCCAAGCCTCCTTGACACCGGGGAGCTGTTTTTT. Amino acids: CASSPSLLDTGELFF.

V is TRBV7-9 and J is TRBJ2-5, with TRBD1 identical over 8 bases. CDR1 is SEHNR and CDR2 is FQNEAQ in the germline V gene (reference sequence). After removal of 5 bases from V and 9 bases from J, the junction contained 17 bases not matched to a gene. The CDR3 covers 16 residues. CDR3 DNA: TGTGCCAGCAGCATACCACAGGGGGTTCCAAGAGATTCCCAGTACTTC. The encoded protein is CASSIPQGVPRDSQYF.

CDR3 sequence reads: CASSSVGGERTYEQYF. The CDR3 region has the DNA TGTGCCAGCAGTTCGGTAGGGGGGGAGCGGACCTACGAGCAGTACTTC. The chain employs TRBV28 and TRBJ2-7; tentative D call: TRBD2 (7 bases). Germline V gene lookup returns CDR1 MDHEN and CDR2 SYDVKM. V was pared by 4 bases and J by 2 bases, with 18 bases between. The CDR3 contains 16 residues.

Worth noting for this clone: A read error may produce the germline difference seen at one junction end. The CDR3 protein is CASRGQGLNF. In DNA form, the CDR3 reads TGCGCCAGCAGGGGACAGGGCCTTAACTTC. The gene calls are TRBV10-2 and TRBJ2-5; 9 bases align to TRBD1. This CDR3 is 10 amino acids long. Germline lookup yields CDR1 WSHSY and CDR2 SAAADI.

J is TRBJ2-7 and V is TRBV5-1; D gene unclear. This CDR3 region has 14 residues. V was shortened by 1 base and J by 2 bases, with 10 bases between the two germline ends. CDR1 is SGHRS, CDR2 YFSETQ, per germline. Written as DNA, the CDR3 is TGCGCCAGCAGCTTGAGTGGGCTAGCCTACGAGCAGTACTTC. It is translated as CASSLSGLAYEQYF.

The DNA for the CDR3 is TGTGCCAGCAGTTCTTCCAGCAGGGGTTCCTACAATGAGCAGTTCTTC. It encodes CASSSSSRGSYNEQFF. V is TRBV27 and J is TRBJ2-1, with D maybe TRBD1 (6 bases). The V and J ends lost 4 bases and 1 base respectively, with 14 bases between them. The germline gives CDR1 MNHEY, CDR2 SMNVEV (reference sequence). The CDR3 is made up of 16 amino acids.

The genes are TRBV19 and TRBJ2-5; possibly TRBD1 or TRBD2 for D (5 bases each). The CDR3 spans 15 residues. The germline CDR1 and CDR2 sequences are LNHDA and SQIVND (reference sequence). V shed 5 bases and J shed 4 bases, with 17 bases lying between them. The chain's CDR3 is CASSATVGTRETQYF. In DNA, the CDR3 is TGTGCCAGTAGTGCTACCGTCGGGACGAGAGAGACCCAGTACTTC.

CDR3 loop: CAGRDFPDSPDTQYF. CDR3 coding DNA: TGTGCCGGACGGGACTTTCCAGATAGCCCAGATACGCAGTATTTT. The gene calls are TRBV6-4 and TRBJ2-3; D possibly corresponds to TRBD2 (6 bases). Germline assignment: CDR1 MRHNA and CDR2 SNTAGT. The V and J ends lost 11 bases and 4 bases respectively, with 22 bases between them. This CDR3 spans 15 amino acids.

This clone was seen just once. The chain recombines TRBV29-1 with TRBJ2-2; 11 bases match TRBD2. The CDR3 runs 17 residues. The V segment lost 3 bases and the J segment 1 base; nucleotides outside the gene matches: 7. Germline V gives CDR1 SQVTM, CDR2 ANQGSEA. The CDR3 loop reads CSVEGGLAAMNTGELFF. CDR3 bases: TGCAGCGTTGAGGGGGGACTAGCGGCCATGAACACCGGGGAGCTGTTTTTT.

This clone is a singleton in its sample. This chain uses TRBV11-2 with TRBJ2-3; D is undetermined. The CDR3 length is 15 residues. V was trimmed by 1 base and J by 4 bases, leaving 12 bases between them. Germline values: CDR1 SGHAT, CDR2 FQNNGV. The CDR3 region is CASSLGSLGPDTQYF. CDR3 nucleotide sequence: TGTGCCAGCAGCTTAGGGAGTCTGGGCCCAGATACGCAGTATTTT.

This clone was detected only once. V is TRBV6-5 and J is TRBJ2-3; D may be TRBD1 (5 bases). V lost 2 bases and J lost 4, with 13 bases in between. Germline V CDR1 and CDR2: MNHEY, SVGAGI. The CDR3 runs to 15 residues. The CDR3 sequence is CASSYNGRAADTQYF. The DNA for the CDR3 is TGTGCCAGCAGTTACAATGGCAGGGCGGCAGATACGCAGTATTTT.

This clone came up once. The chain combines TRBV5-1 with TRBJ2-1; a possible D gene is TRBD2 (6 bases). Germline-derived CDR1 and CDR2 are SGHRS and YFSETQ. The CDR3 covers 16 residues. The V and J ends lost 4 bases and 7 bases respectively, with 21 bases between them. DNA for the CDR3: TGCGCCAGCAGCCACCCTGCGGCTAGTGGGGGGAATGAGCAGTTCTTC. Its protein is CASSHPAASGGNEQFF.

J is TRBJ2-4 and V is TRBV15; 10 nucleotides agree with TRBD1. This CDR3 has 15 amino acids. V shed 11 bases, J shed 7 bases, and the junction held 14 bases outside the gene matches. From germline, CDR1 is LNHNV and CDR2 YYDKDF (reference sequence). Written as DNA, the CDR3 is TGTGCCTCCCGGGACAGGGGAGAAGTGGAGAACATTCAGTACTTC. This sequence encodes CASRDRGEVENIQYF.

This sequence joins TRBV27 and TRBJ2-4; 10 bases are shared with TRBD2. Germline V lookup: CDR1 MNHEY, CDR2 SMNVEV (reference sequence). The V gene end was trimmed by 7 bases and the J gene end by 0 bases; junction bases not matched to a gene: 12. CDR3 length: 18 amino acids. The CDR3, as DNA: TGTGCCAGCACCTCCCGTTCTAGCGGGGGCCTAGCCAAAAACATTCAGTACTTC. Translation gives CASTSRSSGGLAKNIQYF.

J is TRBJ2-7 and V is TRBV28, with 12 bases matching TRBD2. The V gene end was trimmed by 5 bases and the J gene end by 6 bases; junction bases not matched to a gene: 11. The CDR3 extends over 16 amino acids. Germline V gives CDR1 MDHEN, CDR2 SYDVKM. The CDR3: CASSQLAGGPLGEQYF. The CDR3, as DNA: TGTGCCAGCAGTCAACTAGCGGGAGGACCCCTGGGCGAGCAGTACTTC.

This rearrangement joins TRBV11-3 to TRBJ2-1, with 9 bases matching TRBD1. Looked up from germline, CDR1 is SGHNT and CDR2 is YENEEA. V shed 2 bases and J 9 bases; nucleotides not matched to a gene: 8. The CDR3 extends over 15 amino acids. In nucleotides, the CDR3 is TGTGCCAGCAGCTTACGCGGACAGGGGATTGGTGAGCAGTTCTTC. Its translation is CASSLRGQGIGEQFF. Filled out from reference TRBV11-3 and TRBJ2-1, the complete variable domain reads EAGVVQSPRYKIIEKKQPVAFWCNPISGHNTLYWYLQNLGQGPELLIRYENEEAVDDSQLPKDRFSAERLKGVDSTLKIQPAELGDSAVYLCASSLRGQGIGEQFFGPGTRLTVL.

The rearrangement joins TRBV10-3 to TRBJ2-1; D remains ambiguous. There are 11 residues in the CDR3. Trimming stripped 7 bases from V and 5 bases from J, with 6 bases between. Per the germline V gene, CDR1 is ENHRY and CDR2 is SYGVKD. The CDR3 protein is CAIKFNNEQFF. CDR3 DNA sequence: TGTGCCATCAAGTTTAACAATGAGCAGTTCTTC.

This chain joins TRBV18 and TRBJ2-5; TRBD2 might be the D (5 bases). This CDR3 comprises 14 residues. Trimming took 0 bases from V and 5 from J, leaving 10 bases between them. In germline, CDR1 is KGHSH, CDR2 LQKENI. CDR3 DNA sequence: TGTGCCAGCTCACCACCGGTCGGGGTGGAGACCCAGTACTTC. The encoded protein is CASSPPVGVETQYF.

The CDR3 sequence: CASSPPSGTAQETQYF. In nucleotides, the CDR3 is TGCGCCAGCAGCCCTCCATCCGGGACAGCCCAAGAGACCCAGTACTTC. J is TRBJ2-5 and V is TRBV4-1; 7 bases are shared with TRBD1. CDR3 length: 16 amino acids. Germline V gene data show CDR1 as MGHRA and CDR2 as YSYEKL. After removal of 4 bases from V and 1 base from J, the junction contained 9 bases not matched to a gene.